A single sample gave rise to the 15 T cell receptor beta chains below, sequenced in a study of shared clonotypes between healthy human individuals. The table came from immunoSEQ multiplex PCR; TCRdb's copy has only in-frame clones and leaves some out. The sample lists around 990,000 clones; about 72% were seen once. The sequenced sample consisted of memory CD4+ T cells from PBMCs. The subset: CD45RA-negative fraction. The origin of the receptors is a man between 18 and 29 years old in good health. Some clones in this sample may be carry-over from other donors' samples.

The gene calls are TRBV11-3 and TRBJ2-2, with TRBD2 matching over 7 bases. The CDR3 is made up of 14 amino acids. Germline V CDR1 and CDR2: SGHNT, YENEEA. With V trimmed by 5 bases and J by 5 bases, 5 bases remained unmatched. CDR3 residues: CASSISRETGELFF. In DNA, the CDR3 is TGTGCCAGCAGCATATCGCGGGAGACCGGGGAGCTGTTTTTT.

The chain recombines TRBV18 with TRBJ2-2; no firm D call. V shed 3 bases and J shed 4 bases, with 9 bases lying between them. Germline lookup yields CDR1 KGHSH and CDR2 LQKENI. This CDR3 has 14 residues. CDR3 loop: CASSPRSSTGELFF. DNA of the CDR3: TGTGCCAGCTCACCGCGTAGCAGCACCGGGGAGCTGTTTTTT.

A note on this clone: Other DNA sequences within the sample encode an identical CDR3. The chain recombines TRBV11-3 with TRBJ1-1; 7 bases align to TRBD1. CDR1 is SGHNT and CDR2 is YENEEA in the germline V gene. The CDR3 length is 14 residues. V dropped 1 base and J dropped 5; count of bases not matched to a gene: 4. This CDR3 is CASSLGTGRTEAFF. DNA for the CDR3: TGTGCCAGCAGCTTAGGGACAGGTAGGACTGAAGCTTTCTTT.

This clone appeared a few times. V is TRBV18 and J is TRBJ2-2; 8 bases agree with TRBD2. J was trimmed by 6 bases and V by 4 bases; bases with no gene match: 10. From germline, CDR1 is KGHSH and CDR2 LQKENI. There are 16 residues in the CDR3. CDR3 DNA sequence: TGTGCCAGCTCACGCACTAGCGGCTCCCCGCCCGGGGAGCTGTTTTTT. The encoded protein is CASSRTSGSPPGELFF.

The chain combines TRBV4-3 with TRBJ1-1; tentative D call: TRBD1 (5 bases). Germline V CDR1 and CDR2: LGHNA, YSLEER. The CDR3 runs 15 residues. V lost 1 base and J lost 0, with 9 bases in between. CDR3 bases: TGCGCCAGCAGCCAAGCGTCGGGGCTGAACACTGAAGCTTTCTTT. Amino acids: CASSQASGLNTEAFF.

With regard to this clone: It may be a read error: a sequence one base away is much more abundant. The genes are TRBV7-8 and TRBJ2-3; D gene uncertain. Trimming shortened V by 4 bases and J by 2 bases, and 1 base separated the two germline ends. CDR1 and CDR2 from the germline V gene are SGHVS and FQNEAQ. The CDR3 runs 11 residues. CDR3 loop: CASSSTDTQYF. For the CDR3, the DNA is TGTGCCAGCAGCTCCACAGATACGCAGTATTTT.

CDR3 in amino acids: CSVEGTGGFYEQYF. CDR3 bases: TGCAGCGTTGAAGGGACAGGGGGCTTCTACGAGCAGTACTTC. This sequence joins TRBV29-1 and TRBJ2-7; 11 bases align to TRBD1. The CDR3 runs to 14 residues. The V and J ends lost 1 base and 3 bases, in that order; junction bases with no gene match: 2. Germline V lookup: CDR1 SQVTM, CDR2 ANQGSEA.

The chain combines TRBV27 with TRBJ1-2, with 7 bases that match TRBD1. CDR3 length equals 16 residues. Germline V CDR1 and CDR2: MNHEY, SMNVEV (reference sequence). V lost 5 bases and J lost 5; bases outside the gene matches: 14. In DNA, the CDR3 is TGTGCCAGCAGTGAGGGGGATACAGGGGCCCGTTATGGCTACACCTTC. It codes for CASSEGDTGARYGYTF.

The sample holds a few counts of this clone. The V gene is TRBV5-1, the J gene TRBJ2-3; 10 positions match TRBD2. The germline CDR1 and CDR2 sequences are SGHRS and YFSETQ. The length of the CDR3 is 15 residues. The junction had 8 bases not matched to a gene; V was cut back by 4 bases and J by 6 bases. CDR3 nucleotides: TGCGCCAGCAGCCGAAATCTAGCGGGAGTGGATACGCAGTATTTT. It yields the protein CASSRNLAGVDTQYF.

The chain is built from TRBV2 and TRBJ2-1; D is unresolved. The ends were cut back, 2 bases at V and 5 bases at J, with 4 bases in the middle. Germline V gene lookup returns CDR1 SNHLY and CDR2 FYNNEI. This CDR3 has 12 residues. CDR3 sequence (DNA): TGTGCCAGCAGTGAATATAACAATGAGCAGTTCTTC. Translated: CASSEYNNEQFF.

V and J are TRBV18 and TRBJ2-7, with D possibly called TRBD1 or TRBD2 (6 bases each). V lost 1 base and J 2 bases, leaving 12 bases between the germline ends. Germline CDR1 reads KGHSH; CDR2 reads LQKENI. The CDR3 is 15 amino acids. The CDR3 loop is CASSPRRDKAYEQYF. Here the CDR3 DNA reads TGTGCCAGCTCACCACGGAGGGACAAAGCCTACGAGCAGTACTTC.

The CDR3 sequence: CASSVVGGRATNEKLFF. DNA for the CDR3: TGCGCCAGCTCGGTCGTCGGGGGGAGAGCAACTAATGAAAAACTGTTTTTT. This chain uses TRBV5-1 with TRBJ1-4, with D possibly matching TRBD1 (5 bases). CDR1 SGHRS and CDR2 YFSETQ come from the germline V gene. The length of the CDR3 is 17 residues. V lost 7 bases and J 0 bases, leaving 19 bases between the germline ends. Looking up the rest from reference TRBV5-1 and TRBJ1-4 gives the full variable domain: KAGVTQTPRYLIKTRGQQVTLSCSPISGHRSVSWYQQTPGQGLQFLFEYFSETQRNKGNFPGRFSGRQFSNSRSEMNVSTLELGDSALYLCASSVVGGRATNEKLFFGSGTQLSVL.

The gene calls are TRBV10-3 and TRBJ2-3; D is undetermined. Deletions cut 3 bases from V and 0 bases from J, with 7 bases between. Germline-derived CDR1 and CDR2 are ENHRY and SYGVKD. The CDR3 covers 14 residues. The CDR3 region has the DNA TGTGCCATCAGTGAAAATGGTAGCACAGATACGCAGTATTTT. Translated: CAISENGSTDTQYF.

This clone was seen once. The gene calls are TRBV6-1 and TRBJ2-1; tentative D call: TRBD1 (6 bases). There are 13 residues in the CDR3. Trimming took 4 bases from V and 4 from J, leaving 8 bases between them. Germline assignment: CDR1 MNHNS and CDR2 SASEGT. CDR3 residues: CASSATGYNEQFF. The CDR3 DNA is TGTGCCAGCAGTGCGACAGGATACAATGAGCAGTTCTTC.

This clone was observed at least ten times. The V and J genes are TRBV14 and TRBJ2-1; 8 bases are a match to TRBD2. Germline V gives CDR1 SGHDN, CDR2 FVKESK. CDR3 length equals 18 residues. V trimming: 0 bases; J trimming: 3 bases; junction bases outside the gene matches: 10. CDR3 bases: TGTGCCAGCAGCCAAGATTTCGGACTAGCCGGGATCTACAATGAGCAGTTCTTC. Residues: CASSQDFGLAGIYNEQFF.